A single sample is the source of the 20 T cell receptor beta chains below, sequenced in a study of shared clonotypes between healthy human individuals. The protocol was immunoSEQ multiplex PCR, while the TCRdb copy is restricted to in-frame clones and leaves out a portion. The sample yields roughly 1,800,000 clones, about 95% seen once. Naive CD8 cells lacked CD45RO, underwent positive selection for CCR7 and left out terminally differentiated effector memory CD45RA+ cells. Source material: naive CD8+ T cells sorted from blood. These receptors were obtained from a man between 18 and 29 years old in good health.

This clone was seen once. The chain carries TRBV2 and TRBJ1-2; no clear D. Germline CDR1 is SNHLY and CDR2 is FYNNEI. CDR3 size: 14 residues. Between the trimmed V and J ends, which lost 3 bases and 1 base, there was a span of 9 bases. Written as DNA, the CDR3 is TGTGCCAGCAGTGATGTGGGCAGTAACTATGGCTACACCTTC. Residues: CASSDVGSNYGYTF. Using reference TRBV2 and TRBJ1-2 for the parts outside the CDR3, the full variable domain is EPEVTQTPSHQVTQMGQEVILRCVPISNHLYFYWYRQILGQKVEFLVSFYNNEISEKSEIFDDQFSVERPDGSNFTLKIRSTKLEDSAMYFCASSDVGSNYGYTFGSGTRLTVV.

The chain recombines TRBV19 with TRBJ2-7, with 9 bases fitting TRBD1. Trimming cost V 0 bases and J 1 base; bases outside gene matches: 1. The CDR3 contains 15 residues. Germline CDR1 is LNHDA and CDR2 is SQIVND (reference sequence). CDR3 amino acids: CASSIEDRGSYEQYF. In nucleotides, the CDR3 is TGTGCCAGTAGTATAGAGGACAGGGGATCCTACGAGCAGTACTTC.

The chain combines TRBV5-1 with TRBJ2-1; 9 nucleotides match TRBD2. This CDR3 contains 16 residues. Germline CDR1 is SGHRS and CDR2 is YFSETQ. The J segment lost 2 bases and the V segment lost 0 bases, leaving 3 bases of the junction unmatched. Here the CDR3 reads CASSLAPSGAYNEQFF. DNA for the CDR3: TGCGCCAGCAGCTTGGCCCCTAGCGGGGCCTACAATGAGCAGTTCTTC.

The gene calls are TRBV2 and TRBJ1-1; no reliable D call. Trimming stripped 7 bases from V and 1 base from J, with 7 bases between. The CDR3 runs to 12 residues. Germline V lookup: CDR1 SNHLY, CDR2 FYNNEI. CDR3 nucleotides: TGTGCCAGCAACCCCGGGAACACTGAAGCTTTCTTT. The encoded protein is CASNPGNTEAFF.

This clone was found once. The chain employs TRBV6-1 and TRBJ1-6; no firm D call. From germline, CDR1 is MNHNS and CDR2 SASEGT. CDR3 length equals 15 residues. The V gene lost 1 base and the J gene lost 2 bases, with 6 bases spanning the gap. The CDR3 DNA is TGTGCCAGCAGTGAAGAACAGACCTATAATTCACCCCTCCACTTT. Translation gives CASSEEQTYNSPLHF.

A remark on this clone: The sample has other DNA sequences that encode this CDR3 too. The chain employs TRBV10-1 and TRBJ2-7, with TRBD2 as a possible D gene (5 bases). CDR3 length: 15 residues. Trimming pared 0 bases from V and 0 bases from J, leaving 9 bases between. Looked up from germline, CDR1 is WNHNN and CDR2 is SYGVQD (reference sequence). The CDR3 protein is CASSESGGRSYEQYF. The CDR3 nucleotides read TGCGCCAGCAGTGAGTCGGGCGGGCGCTCCTACGAGCAGTACTTC.

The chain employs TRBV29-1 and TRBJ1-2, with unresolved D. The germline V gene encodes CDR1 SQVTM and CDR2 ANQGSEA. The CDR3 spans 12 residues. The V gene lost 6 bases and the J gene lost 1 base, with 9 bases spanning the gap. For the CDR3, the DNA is TGCAGCGTGTTGTCGGATAACTATGGCTACACCTTC. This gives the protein CSVLSDNYGYTF.

DNA of the CDR3: TGTGCCAGCAGTTTAGGGACAGGGGGACCCTATGGCTACACCTTC. Its translation is CASSLGTGGPYGYTF. The gene calls are TRBV28 and TRBJ1-2; 11 bases are a match to TRBD1. V was clipped by 2 bases and J by 4 bases; unmatched bases: 3. The germline CDR1 and CDR2 sequences are MDHEN and SYDVKM. The CDR3 is 15 residues long.

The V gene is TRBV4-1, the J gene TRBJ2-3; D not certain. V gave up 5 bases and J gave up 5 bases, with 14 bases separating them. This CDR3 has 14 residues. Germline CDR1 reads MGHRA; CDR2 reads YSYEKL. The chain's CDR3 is CASSSRGIEDTQYF. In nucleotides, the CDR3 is TGCGCCAGCAGCTCCCGTGGCATCGAAGATACGCAGTATTTT.

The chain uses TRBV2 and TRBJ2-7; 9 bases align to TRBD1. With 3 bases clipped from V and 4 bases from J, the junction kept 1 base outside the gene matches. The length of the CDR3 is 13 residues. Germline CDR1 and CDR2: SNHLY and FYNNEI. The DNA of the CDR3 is TGTGCCAGCAGTGATGGGACAGGGTACGAGCAGTACTTC. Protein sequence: CASSDGTGYEQYF.

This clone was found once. The CDR3 DNA follows: TGTGCCAGCAGTTTATCGGGGACCTTCTCCCCTGGAAACACCATATATTTT. Translation gives CASSLSGTFSPGNTIYF. V and J are TRBV27 and TRBJ1-3, with D perhaps TRBD1 (5 bases). The germline V gene encodes CDR1 MNHEY and CDR2 SMNVEV (reference sequence). This CDR3 contains 17 residues. V was clipped by 0 bases and J by 2 bases, with 14 bases between them.

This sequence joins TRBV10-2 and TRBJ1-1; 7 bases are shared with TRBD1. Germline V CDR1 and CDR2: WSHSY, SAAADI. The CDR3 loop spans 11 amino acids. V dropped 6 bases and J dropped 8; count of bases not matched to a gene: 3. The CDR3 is CASRTGFEAFF. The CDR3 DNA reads TGCGCCAGCAGGACAGGGTTCGAAGCTTTCTTT.

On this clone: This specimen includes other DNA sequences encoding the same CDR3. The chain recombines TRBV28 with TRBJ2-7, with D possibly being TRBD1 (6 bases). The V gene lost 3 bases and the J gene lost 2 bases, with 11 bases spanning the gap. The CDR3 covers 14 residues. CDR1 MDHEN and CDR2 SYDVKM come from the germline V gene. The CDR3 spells CASSLAGATYEQYF. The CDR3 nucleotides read TGTGCCAGCAGTTTGGCAGGGGCTACCTACGAGCAGTACTTC.

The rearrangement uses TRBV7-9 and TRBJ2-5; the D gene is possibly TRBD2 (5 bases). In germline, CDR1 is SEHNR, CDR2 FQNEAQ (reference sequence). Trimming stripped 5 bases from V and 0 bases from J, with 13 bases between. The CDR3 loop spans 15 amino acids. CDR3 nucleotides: TGTGCCAGCAGCCCCCAACGGACTTACCAAGAGACCCAGTACTTC. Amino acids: CASSPQRTYQETQYF. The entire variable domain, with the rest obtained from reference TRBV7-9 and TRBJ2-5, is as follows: DTGVSQNPRHKITKRGQNVTFRCDPISEHNRLYWYRQTLGQGPEFLTYFQNEAQLEKSRLLSDRFSAERPKGSFSTLEIQRTEQGDSAMYLCASSPQRTYQETQYFGPGTRLLVL.

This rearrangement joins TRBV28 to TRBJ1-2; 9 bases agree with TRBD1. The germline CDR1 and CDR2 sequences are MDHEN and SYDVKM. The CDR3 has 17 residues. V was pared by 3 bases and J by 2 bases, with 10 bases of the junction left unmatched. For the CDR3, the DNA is TGTGCCAGCAGTTTCTCCGGGACAGGGACCCCAAACTATGGCTACACCTTC. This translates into CASSFSGTGTPNYGYTF.

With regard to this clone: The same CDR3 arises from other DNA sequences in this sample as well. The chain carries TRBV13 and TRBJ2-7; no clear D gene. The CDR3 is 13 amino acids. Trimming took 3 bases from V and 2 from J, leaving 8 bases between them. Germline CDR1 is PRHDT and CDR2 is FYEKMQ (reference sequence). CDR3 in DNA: TGTGCCAGCAGCTTTGGCGGAGCCTACGAGCAGTACTTC. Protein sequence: CASSFGGAYEQYF.

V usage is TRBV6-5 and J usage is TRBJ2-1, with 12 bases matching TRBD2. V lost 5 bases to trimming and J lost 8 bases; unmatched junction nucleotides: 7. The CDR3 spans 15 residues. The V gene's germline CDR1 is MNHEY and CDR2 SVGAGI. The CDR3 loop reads CASSTPSGRAYEQFF. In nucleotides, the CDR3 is TGTGCCAGCAGTACACCTAGCGGGAGGGCCTATGAGCAGTTCTTC.

CDR3 amino acids: CASSESGGAGAQHF. CDR3 coding DNA: TGCGCCAGCAGTGAGTCGGGCGGGGCAGGAGCCCAGCATTTT. The chain is built from TRBV10-2 and TRBJ1-5, with D possibly matching TRBD1 (5 bases). CDR3 size: 14 residues. The V end was cut by 0 bases, the J end by 11 bases, with 14 bases between. Germline V lookup: CDR1 WSHSY, CDR2 SAAADI.

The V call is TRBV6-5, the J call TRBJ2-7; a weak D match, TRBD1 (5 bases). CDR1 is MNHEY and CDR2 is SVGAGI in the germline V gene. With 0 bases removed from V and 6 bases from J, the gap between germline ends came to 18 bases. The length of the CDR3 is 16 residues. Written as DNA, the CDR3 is TGTGCCAGCAGTTACTCGACCGCGACAGCCGAACTCGAGCAGTACTTC. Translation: CASSYSTATAELEQYF.

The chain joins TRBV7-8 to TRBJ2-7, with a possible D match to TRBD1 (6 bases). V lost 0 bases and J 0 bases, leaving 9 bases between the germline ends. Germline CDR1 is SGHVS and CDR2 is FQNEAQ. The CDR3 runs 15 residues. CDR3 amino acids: CASSLAQGNSYEQYF. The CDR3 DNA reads TGTGCCAGCAGCTTAGCGCAGGGGAACTCCTACGAGCAGTACTTC.